This entry describes one T cell receptor (beta chain). These data originate in a study of chemoradiotherapy in HPV16-positive cancers. Some clones are missing from TCRdb's copy, which holds only in-frame ones; the method was immunoSEQ multiplex PCR. The sample yields about 8,600 clones, around nine tenths seen once. Sequencing used blood, obtained from a patient who underwent chemoradiotherapy. This TCR was recovered from a human donor with HPV-associated anogenital cancer.

CDR3 coding DNA: TGTGCCAGTAGTATGTCCCGGGACGGTAGCAATCAGCCCCAGCATTTT. Translating it yields CASSMSRDGSNQPQHF. The V call is TRBV19, the J call TRBJ1-5; TRBD1 is a possible D gene (5 bases). The CDR3 loop spans 16 amino acids. The V gene lost 3 bases and the J gene lost 0 bases, with 12 bases spanning the gap. Germline CDR1 is LNHDA and CDR2 is SQIVND (reference sequence).